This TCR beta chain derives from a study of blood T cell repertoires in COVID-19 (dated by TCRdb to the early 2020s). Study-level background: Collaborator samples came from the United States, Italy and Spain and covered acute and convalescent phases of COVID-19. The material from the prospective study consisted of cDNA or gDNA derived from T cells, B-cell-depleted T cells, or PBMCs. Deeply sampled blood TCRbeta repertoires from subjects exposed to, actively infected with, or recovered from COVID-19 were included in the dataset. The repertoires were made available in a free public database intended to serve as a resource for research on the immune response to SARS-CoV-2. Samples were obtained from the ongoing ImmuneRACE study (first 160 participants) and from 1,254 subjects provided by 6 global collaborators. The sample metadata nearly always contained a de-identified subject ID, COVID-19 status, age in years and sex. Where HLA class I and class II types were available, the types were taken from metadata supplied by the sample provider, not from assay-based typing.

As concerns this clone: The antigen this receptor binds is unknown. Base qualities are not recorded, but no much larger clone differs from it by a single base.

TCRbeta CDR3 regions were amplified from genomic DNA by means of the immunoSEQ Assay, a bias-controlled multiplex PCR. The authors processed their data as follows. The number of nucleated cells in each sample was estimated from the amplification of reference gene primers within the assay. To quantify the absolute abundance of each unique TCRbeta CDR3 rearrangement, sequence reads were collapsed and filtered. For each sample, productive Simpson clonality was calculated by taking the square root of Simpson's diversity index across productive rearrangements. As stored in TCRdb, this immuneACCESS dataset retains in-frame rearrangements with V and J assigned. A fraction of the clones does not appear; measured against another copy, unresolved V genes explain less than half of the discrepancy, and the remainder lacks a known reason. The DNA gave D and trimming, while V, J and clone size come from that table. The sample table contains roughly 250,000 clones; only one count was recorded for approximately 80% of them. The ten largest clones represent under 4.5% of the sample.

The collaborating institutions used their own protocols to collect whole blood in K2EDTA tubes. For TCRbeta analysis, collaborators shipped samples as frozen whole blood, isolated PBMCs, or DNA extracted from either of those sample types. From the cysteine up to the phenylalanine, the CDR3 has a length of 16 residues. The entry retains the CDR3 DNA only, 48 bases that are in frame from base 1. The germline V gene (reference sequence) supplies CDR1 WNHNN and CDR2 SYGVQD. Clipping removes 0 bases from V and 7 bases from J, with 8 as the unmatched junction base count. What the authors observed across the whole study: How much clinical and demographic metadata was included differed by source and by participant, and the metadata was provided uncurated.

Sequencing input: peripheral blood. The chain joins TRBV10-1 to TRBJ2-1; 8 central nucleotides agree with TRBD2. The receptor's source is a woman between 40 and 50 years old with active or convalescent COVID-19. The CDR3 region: CASSESKSGGHNEQFF. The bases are TGCGCCAGCAGTGAGTCGAAAAGCGGGGGCCATAATGAGCAGTTCTTC.